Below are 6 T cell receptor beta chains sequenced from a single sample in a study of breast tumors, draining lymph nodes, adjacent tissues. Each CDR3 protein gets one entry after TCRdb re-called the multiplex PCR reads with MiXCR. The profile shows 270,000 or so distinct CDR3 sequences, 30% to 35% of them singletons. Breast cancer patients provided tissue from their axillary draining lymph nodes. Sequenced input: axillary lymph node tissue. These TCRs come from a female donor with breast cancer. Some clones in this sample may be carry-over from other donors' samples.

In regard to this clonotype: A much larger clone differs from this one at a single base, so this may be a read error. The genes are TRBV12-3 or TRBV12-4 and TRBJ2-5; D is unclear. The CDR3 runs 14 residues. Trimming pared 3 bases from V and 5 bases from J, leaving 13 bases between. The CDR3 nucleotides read TGTGCCAGCAGTTTCGGGCACCCCTCGGAGACCCAGTACTTC. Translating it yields CASSFGHPSETQYF.

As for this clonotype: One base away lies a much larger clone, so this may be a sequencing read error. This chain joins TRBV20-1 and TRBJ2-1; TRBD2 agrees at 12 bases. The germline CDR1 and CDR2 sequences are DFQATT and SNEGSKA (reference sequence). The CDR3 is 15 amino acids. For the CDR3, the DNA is TGCAGTGCTAGAAGTCCTAGCGGGAGGGCCAATGAGCGGTTCTTC. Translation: CSARSPSGRANERFF.

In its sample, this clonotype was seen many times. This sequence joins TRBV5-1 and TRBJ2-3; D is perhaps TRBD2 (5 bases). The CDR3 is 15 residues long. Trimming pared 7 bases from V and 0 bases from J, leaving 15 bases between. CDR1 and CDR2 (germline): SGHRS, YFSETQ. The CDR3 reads CASARTGTSTDTQYF. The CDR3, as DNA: TGCGCCAGCGCCCGGACTGGAACTAGCACAGATACGCAGTATTTT.

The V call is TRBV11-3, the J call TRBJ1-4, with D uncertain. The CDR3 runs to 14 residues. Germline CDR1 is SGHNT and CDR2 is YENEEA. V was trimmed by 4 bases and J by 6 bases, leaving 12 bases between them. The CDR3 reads CASSSTSDDEKLFF. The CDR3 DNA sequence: TGTGCCAGCAGCTCCACTAGCGACGATGAAAAACTGTTTTTT.

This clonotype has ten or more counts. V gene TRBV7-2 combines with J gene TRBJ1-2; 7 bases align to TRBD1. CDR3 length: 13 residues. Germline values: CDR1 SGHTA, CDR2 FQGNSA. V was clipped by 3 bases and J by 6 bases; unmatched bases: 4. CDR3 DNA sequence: TGTGCCAGCAGCTTGGGGACAGAAAATGGCTACACCTTC. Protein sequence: CASSLGTENGYTF.

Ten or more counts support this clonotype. The CDR3 region is CASPQDFRNYNEQFF. As DNA, the CDR3 is TGTGCCAGCCCACAGGACTTCCGGAACTACAATGAGCAGTTCTTC. The chain has TRBV12-3 or TRBV12-4 and TRBJ2-1, with D perhaps assigned TRBD1 or TRBD2 (5 bases each). The V and J ends lost 8 bases and 3 bases respectively, with 17 bases between them. The length of the CDR3 is 15 residues.